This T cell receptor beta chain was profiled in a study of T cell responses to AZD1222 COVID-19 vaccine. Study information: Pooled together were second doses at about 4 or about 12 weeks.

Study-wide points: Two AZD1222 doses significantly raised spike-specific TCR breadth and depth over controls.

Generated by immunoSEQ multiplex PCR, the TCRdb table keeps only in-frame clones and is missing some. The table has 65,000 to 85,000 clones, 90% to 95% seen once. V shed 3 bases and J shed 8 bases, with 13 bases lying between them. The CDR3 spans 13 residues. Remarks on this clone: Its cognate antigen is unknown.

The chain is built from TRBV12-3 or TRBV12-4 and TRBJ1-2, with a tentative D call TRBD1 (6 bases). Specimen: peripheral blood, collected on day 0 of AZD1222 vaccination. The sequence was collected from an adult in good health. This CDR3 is CASSLIQGQGYTF. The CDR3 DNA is TGTGCCAGCAGTTTGATACAGGGTCAAGGCTACACCTTC.